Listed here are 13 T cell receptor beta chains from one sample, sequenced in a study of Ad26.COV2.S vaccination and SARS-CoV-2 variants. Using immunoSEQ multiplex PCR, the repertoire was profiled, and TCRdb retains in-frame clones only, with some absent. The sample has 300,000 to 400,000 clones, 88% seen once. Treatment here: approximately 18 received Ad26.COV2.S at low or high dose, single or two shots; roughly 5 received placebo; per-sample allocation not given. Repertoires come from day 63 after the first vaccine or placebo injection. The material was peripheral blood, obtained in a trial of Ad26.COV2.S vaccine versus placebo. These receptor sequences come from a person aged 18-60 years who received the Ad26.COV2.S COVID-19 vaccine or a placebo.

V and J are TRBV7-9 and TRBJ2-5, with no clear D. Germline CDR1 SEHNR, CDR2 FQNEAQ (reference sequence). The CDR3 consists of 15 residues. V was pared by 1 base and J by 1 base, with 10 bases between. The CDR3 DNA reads TGTGCCAGCAGCTTAGTCTTCGGGCCCCAAGAGACCCAGTACTTC. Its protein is CASSLVFGPQETQYF.

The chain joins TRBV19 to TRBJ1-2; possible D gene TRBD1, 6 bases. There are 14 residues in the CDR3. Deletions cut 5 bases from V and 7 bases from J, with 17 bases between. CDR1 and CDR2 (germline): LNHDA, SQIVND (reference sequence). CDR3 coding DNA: TGTGCCAGTAGTGGGGCCTCAACAGGGCTTGGCTACACCTTC. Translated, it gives CASSGASTGLGYTF.

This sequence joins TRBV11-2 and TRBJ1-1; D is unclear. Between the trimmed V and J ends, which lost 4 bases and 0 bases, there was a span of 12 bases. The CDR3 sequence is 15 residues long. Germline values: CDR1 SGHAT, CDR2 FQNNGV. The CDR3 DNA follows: TGTGCCAGCAGCTCAATGTTCTCTATGAACACTGAAGCTTTCTTT. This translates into CASSSMFSMNTEAFF.

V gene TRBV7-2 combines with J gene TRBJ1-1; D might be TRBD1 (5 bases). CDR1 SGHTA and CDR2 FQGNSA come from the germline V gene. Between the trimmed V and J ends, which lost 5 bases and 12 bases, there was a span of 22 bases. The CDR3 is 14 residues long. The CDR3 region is CASSPDRGSPATFF. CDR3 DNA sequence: TGTGCCAGCAGCCCCGATAGGGGTTCCCCGGCAACTTTCTTT.

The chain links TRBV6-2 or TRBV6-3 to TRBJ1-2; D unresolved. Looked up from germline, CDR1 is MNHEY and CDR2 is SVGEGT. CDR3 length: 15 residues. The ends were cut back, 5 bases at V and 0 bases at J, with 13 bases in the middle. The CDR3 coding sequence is TGTGCCAGCAGTCCCCTCGGTTCGACTAACTATGGCTACACCTTC. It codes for CASSPLGSTNYGYTF.

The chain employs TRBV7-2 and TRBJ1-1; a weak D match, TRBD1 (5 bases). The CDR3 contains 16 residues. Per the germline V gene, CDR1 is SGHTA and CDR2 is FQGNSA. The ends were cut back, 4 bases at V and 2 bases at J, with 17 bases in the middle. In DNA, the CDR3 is TGTGCCAGCAGCTCCGGGGCACAAGGAACCAACACTGAAGCTTTCTTT. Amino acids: CASSSGAQGTNTEAFF.

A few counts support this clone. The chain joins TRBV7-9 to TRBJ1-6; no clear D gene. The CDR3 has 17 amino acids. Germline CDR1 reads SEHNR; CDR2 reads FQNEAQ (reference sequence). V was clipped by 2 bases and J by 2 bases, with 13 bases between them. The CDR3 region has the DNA TGTGCCAGCAGCTTACATCCAGCGGGTGCCTATAATTCACCCCTCCACTTT. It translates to CASSLHPAGAYNSPLHF.

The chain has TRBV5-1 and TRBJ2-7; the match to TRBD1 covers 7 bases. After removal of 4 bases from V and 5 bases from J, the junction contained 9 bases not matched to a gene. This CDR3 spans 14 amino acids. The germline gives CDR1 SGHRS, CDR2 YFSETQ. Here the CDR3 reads CASSASGTDNEQYF. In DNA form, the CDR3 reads TGCGCCAGCAGCGCATCCGGGACAGATAACGAGCAGTACTTC.

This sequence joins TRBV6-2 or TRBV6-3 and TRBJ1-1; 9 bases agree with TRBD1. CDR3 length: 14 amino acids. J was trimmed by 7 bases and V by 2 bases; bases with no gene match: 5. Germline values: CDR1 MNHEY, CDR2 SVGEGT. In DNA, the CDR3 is TGTGCCAGCAGTTACAACAGGGGGCGGAATGAAGCTTTCTTT. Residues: CASSYNRGRNEAFF.

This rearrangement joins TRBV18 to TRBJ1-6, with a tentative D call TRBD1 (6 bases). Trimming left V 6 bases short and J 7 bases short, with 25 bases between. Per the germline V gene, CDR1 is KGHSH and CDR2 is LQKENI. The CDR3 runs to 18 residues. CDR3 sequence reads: CASSLNTPGAQTNSPLHF. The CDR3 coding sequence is TGTGCCAGCTCCCTCAACACCCCGGGGGCGCAAACCAATTCACCCCTCCACTTT.

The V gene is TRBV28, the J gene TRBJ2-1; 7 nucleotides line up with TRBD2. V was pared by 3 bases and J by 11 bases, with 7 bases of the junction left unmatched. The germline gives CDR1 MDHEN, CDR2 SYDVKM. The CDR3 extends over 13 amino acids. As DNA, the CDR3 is TGTGCCAGCAGTTTTCCAACCGGGACTAAGCAGTTCTTC. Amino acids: CASSFPTGTKQFF.

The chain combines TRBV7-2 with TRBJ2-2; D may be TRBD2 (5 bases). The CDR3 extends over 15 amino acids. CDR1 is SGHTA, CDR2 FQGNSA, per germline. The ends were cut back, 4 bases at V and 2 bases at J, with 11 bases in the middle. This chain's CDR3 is CASSSTGTNTGELFF. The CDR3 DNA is TGTGCCAGCAGCTCCACGGGAACAAACACCGGGGAGCTGTTTTTT.

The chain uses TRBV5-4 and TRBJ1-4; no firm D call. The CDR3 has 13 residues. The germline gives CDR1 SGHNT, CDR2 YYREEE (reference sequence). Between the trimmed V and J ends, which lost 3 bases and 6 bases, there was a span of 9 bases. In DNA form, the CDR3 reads TGTGCCAGCAGCTCCCCGGCAGATGAAAAACTGTTTTTT. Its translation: CASSSPADEKLFF.